This T cell receptor beta chain appears in the sequencing data of a study of T-cell memory formation after mild COVID-19 listed by TCRdb under 2021. Context from the whole study: TCR sequence clusters from the two donors were found to be largely donor specific. T-cell clones expanding and contracting after mild COVID-19 in a couple of donors were tracked by longitudinal TCRalpha and TCRbeta repertoire sequencing. The cohort comprised two young, previously healthy adult volunteers, one female and one male.

Compared with germline, V lacks 4 bases and J lacks 4 bases; bases without a gene match: 5. The CDR3 numbers 15 residues from cysteine through phenylalanine. Only the CDR3 portion is preserved as DNA: 45 bases, with reading frame beginning at the first base. The CDR1 and CDR2 encoded by the germline V gene (reference sequence) are MNHEY and SMNVEV. General findings and caveats noted by the study authors: Clones contracting from day 15 to 85 had balanced CD4/CD8 phenotypes, while a second wave expanding from day 15 to 37 was biased towards CD4+. The study included only a couple of mild cases, and larger cohorts that include severe cases with pre-infection samples were judged to be necessary. The second-wave clones that peaked on day 37 were not confirmed to be SARS-CoV-2 specific. Some responding clones were found in pre-infection memory, which suggests that pre-existing cross-reactive memory T cells took part in the SARS-CoV-2 response. Contracting CD4+ clones were located mainly in the CM and EM memory subsets, whereas CD8+ clones were found to be enriched in EMRA.

PBMCs were isolated by Ficoll-Paque density gradient centrifugation. Sequencing was carried out with an Illumina NovaSeq 6000. Using 5'RACE with constant-segment primers, TCRalpha and TCRbeta cDNA libraries were constructed, with sample barcodes and unique molecular identifiers added in the process. RNA was extracted from every sample with Trizol reagent. Amplification of the libraries took two PCR steps, and the second step added a second sample barcode plus Illumina TruSeq adapters. Sequencing of libraries was performed on an Illumina NovaSeq with 2 x 150 bp paired-end reads. Turning to the authors' computational methods: Reads were demultiplexed and collapsed into UMI-guided consensus sequences with migec v1.2.7. Using mixcr v2.1.11, UMI consensuses were aligned to TRA and TRB V and J templates and then assembled into clonotypes. Clonotypes were classified as expanded or contracted when called significant by both edgeR and NoisET, with noise models trained on biological replicates. For edgeR calls, the thresholds were a false discovery rate-adjusted p below 0.01 and a log2 fold-change of 1. As an exploratory analysis of dynamics, PCA with hierarchical clustering was applied to max-normalized trajectories of the 1000 most abundant clonotypes. The CD4 or CD8 phenotype of responding clones was assigned using the separately sequenced CD4+ and CD8+ repertoires. Starting from the raw public reads, TCRdb applied fastp trimming at Q25, assembled clones with MiXCR and retained in-frame beta chains. Every distinct CDR3 protein forms one entry, paired with its most common genes and DNA. TCRdb, not the authors, supplied the V and J calls. This sample comprises nearly 110,000 distinct CDR3 sequences, approximately 15% of them detected only once. 39% of the sample comes from the top ten.

This clonotype was counted a few times. It lacks a known antigen. It has no much larger one-base neighbor in the sample; base qualities were not kept. The specimen was PBMCs or a T cell subset sorted from them (not recorded which). This TCR was sampled from a man in his late teens or twenties who had mild COVID-19 (a few samples of this study predate the infection). The sample titles of this study are shuffled in the database, so cell type and time point are left out; the donor was told from shared clones. The chain is made from TRBV27 and TRBJ1-1; TRBD1 fits 11 bases in the junction. The CDR3 in this case is CASSSDRGLGTEAFF. The nucleotide sequence reads as follows: TGTGCCAGCAGTTCGGACAGGGGGCTGGGCACTGAAGCTTTCTTT.